Below are 14 T cell receptor beta chains sequenced from a single sample in a study of cytotoxic CD8 clonotypes in ibrutinib-treated CLL. The data were produced by immunoSEQ multiplex PCR, yet TCRdb's version contains in-frame clones alone and is incomplete. The table shows roughly 300,000 clones, with around 77% occurring only once. Material: PBMCs, obtained at disease progression, from a patient treated with ibrutinib. These receptors originate from a human donor with chronic lymphocytic leukemia.

This clone was picked up a small number of times. The chain is built from TRBV2 and TRBJ2-7; D unclear. The CDR3 runs to 10 residues. Deletions cut 4 bases from V and 5 bases from J, with 3 bases between. CDR1 and CDR2 from the germline V gene are SNHLY and FYNNEI. This chain's CDR3 is CASSGDEQYF. The CDR3 DNA reads as TGTGCCAGCAGTGGGGACGAGCAGTACTTC.

CDR3 DNA: TGTGCCAGTAGTATTCCTACGGGAGCGTCAAATGAGCAGTTCTTC. Translation: CASSIPTGASNEQFF. The chain combines TRBV19 with TRBJ2-1; D might be TRBD2 (6 bases). Trimming shortened V by 3 bases and J by 7 bases, and 16 bases separated the two germline ends. The V gene's germline CDR1 is LNHDA and CDR2 SQIVND (reference sequence). The CDR3 runs to 15 residues.

The chain joins TRBV27 to TRBJ2-1, with a possible D match to TRBD2 (5 bases). V gave up 4 bases and J gave up 9 bases, with 16 bases separating them. The CDR3 is 14 amino acids. In germline, CDR1 is MNHEY, CDR2 SMNVEV (reference sequence). CDR3 sequence (DNA): TGTGCCAGCAGTTATCAGGACTCAAATAGTGAGCAGTTCTTC. Translated, it gives CASSYQDSNSEQFF.

V gene TRBV19 combines with J gene TRBJ2-3; D is unresolved. This CDR3 region has 14 residues. V was shortened by 10 bases and J by 2 bases, with 16 bases between the two germline ends. CDR1 is LNHDA and CDR2 is SQIVND in the germline V gene (reference sequence). CDR3 in DNA: TGTGCCACCTGCCGAGATCCGCTCACAGATACGCAGTATTTT. The encoded protein is CATCRDPLTDTQYF.

The chain uses TRBV27 and TRBJ2-3, with a possible D match to TRBD2 (5 bases). Looked up from germline, CDR1 is MNHEY and CDR2 is SMNVEV (reference sequence). Trimming shortened V by 5 bases and J by 6 bases, and 21 bases separated the two germline ends. CDR3 length: 16 amino acids. The CDR3 DNA is TGTGCCAGCAGTCCGCTAGCCTCCCTAGTGGGGGATACGCAGTATTTT. Protein product: CASSPLASLVGDTQYF.

This chain links TRBV5-3 with TRBJ2-1; either TRBD1 or TRBD2 may supply D (5 bases each). TRBV5-3 is reported as an ORF; its role is uncertain. CDR3 length: 21 amino acids. V lost 4 bases and J lost 0, with 29 bases in between. The DNA of the CDR3 is TGTGCCAGAAGCCAGAAATGGCCCGGTCTGGGACGCCCGAGCTCCTACAATGAGCAGTTCTTC. Amino acids: CARSQKWPGLGRPSSYNEQFF.

The rearrangement uses TRBV14 and TRBJ1-1; D is possibly TRBD1 (5 bases). This CDR3 region has 15 residues. Germline V gene sequence: CDR1 SGHDN, CDR2 FVKESK. Deletions cut 0 bases from V and 5 bases from J, with 13 bases between. CDR3: CASSQDPLGGTEAFF. The CDR3 coding sequence is TGTGCCAGCAGCCAAGATCCTCTTGGGGGGACTGAAGCTTTCTTT.

The rearrangement uses TRBV9 and TRBJ2-7; D may be TRBD1 (5 bases). The V gene lost 0 bases and the J gene lost 0 bases, with 13 bases spanning the gap. This CDR3 is built from 16 residues. CDR1 SGDLS and CDR2 YYNGEE come from the germline V gene. The CDR3 region is CASSVGQGGISYEQYF. The DNA for the CDR3 is TGTGCCAGCAGCGTAGGCCAGGGTGGGATCTCCTACGAGCAGTACTTC.

The CDR3 bases are TGTGCCAGCAGCGCAGGGACTAGCCGCGGGAACGAGCAGTACTTC. Amino acids: CASSAGTSRGNEQYF. The chain has TRBV9 and TRBJ2-7, with TRBD2 matching 9 bases. Germline CDR1 SGDLS, CDR2 YYNGEE. The ends lost 3 bases at V and 5 bases at J; junction bases unmatched: 9. There are 15 residues in the CDR3.

This clone occurred once. This rearrangement joins TRBV28 to TRBJ2-3; 11 nucleotides match TRBD1. The CDR3 has 16 residues. V lost 4 bases to trimming and J lost 2 bases; unmatched junction nucleotides: 5. Germline V gives CDR1 MDHEN, CDR2 SYDVKM. The CDR3 sequence: CASSWTGGSPTDTQYF. CDR3 sequence (DNA): TGTGCCAGCAGTTGGACAGGGGGCTCCCCCACAGATACGCAGTATTTT.

This chain joins TRBV6-5 and TRBJ2-5; 14 bases are a match to TRBD2. Germline V lookup: CDR1 MNHEY, CDR2 SVGAGI. V trimming: 2 bases; J trimming: 4 bases; junction bases outside the gene matches: 0. This CDR3 has 15 residues. The DNA for the CDR3 is TGTGCCAGCAGTTACGGGACTAGCGGGAGAGAGACCCAGTACTTC. This encodes CASSYGTSGRETQYF.

The chain recombines TRBV9 with TRBJ2-7; possible D gene TRBD2, 6 bases. Deletions cut 0 bases from V and 1 base from J, with 11 bases between. The CDR3 length is 15 residues. Germline V gives CDR1 SGDLS, CDR2 YYNGEE. CDR3 residues: CASSVEPGTSYEQYF. CDR3 bases: TGTGCCAGCAGCGTAGAACCCGGGACTTCCTACGAGCAGTACTTC.

This chain uses TRBV6-1 with TRBJ2-3; the match to TRBD1 covers 8 bases. Germline V lookup: CDR1 MNHNS, CDR2 SASEGT. This CDR3 region has 17 residues. Trimming took 3 bases from V and 3 from J; bases not matched to a gene: 11. The DNA of the CDR3 is TGTGCCAGCAGTGATGATTTCCAGGGGGCAGGAACAGATACGCAGTATTTT. It translates to CASSDDFQGAGTDTQYF.

The chain uses TRBV7-9 and TRBJ2-2, with 8 bases fitting TRBD2. The CDR3 is 16 amino acids. CDR1 is SEHNR and CDR2 is FQNEAQ in the germline V gene (reference sequence). The junction had 9 bases not matched to a gene; V was cut back by 5 bases and J by 4 bases. CDR3 nucleotides: TGTGCCAGCAGCCGTTGGACTAGCAAGTCCACCGGGGAGCTGTTTTTT. Its protein is CASSRWTSKSTGELFF.